This is a list of T cell receptor beta chains from one sample in a study of blood T cells in healthy people across ages. TCRdb analysed the 5' RACE reads with MiXCR anew, one entry per CDR3 protein. The repertoire holds about 1.8 million distinct CDR3 sequences, around 50% seen once, with over 2% in the top ten. Sequencing input: blood. The receptors originated from a woman aged 40 to 50 in good health. The CDR3 runs from the conserved cysteine through the conserved F or W. A D gene is named only where the DNA matches it firmly. Clone size is not always given. Where it is, it says once, few, many or a class for expanded clones.

>NA|TRBV20-1|TRBJ1-2|NA
TGCAGTGCTAGAACAGGTCGCTATGGCTACACCTTC
CSARTGRYGYTF
>NA|TRBV7-2|TRBJ1-2|NA
TGTGCCAGCAGCCCATACAGGGAAGAGAATGGCTACACCTTC
CASSPYREENGYTF
>few|TRBV10-3|TRBJ2-1|NA
TGTGCCCTGAGGGATGGAGGGGGCCGGGAGCAGTTCTTC
CALRDGGGREQFF
>many|TRBV4-3|TRBJ2-5|TRBD2
TGCGCCAGCAGCCAATCAGCGGGGGGCGAGACCCAGTACTTC
CASSQSAGGETQYF
>NA|TRBV27|TRBJ2-3|NA
TGTGCCAGCAGCATTGGTGAGCCTCGCACAGATACGCAGTATTTT
CASSIGEPRTDTQYF
>few|TRBV27|TRBJ2-5|TRBD1
TGTGCCAGCAGTTTTTCGGCAGGGGGACAACAGACCCAGTACTTC
CASSFSAGGQQTQYF
>NA|TRBV7-9|TRBJ2-3|NA
TGTGCCAGCAGCTTAGGTGGAGAGATAGCAGATACGCAGTATTTT
CASSLGGEIADTQYF
>NA|TRBV27|TRBJ2-3|NA
TGTGCCAGCAGTCCTGACGGCCACACAGATACGCAGTATTTT
CASSPDGHTDTQYF
>NA|TRBV9|TRBJ2-7|NA
TGTGCCAGCAGCGTAAGGGGAACTAACTACGAGCAGTACTTC
CASSVRGTNYEQYF
>NA|TRBV7-3|TRBJ2-5|NA
TGTGCCAGCAGCTTAACGGGTTCAAGGGAGGAGACCCAGTACTTC
CASSLTGSREETQYF
>NA|TRBV5-6|TRBJ2-7|NA
TGTGCCAGCAGCCTCGGGCTCCGTGACTCCTACGAGCAGTACTTC
CASSLGLRDSYEQYF
>NA|TRBV10-3|TRBJ2-3|NA
TGTGCCATCAGTGAAACACCTACAGATACGCAGTATTTT
CAISETPTDTQYF
>NA|TRBV7-9|TRBJ2-7|TRBD1
TGTGCCAGCAGCTTCCCTCAGGGACAGGGAATTTACGAGCAGTACTTC
CASSFPQGQGIYEQYF
>NA|TRBV20-1|TRBJ2-3|NA
TGCAGTGCTAGATCTAACAGGGAGGACACAGATACGCAGTATTTT
CSARSNREDTDTQYF